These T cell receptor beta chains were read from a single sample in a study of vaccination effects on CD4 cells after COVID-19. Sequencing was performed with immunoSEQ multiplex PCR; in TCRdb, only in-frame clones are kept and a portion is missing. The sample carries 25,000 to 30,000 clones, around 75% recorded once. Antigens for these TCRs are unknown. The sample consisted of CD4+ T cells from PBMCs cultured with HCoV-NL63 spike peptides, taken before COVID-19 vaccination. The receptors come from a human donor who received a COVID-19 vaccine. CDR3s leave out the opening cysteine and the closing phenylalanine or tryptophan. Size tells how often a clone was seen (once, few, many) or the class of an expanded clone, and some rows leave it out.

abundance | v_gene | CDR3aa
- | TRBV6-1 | ASSELAGEQETQY
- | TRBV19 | ASSIASGAGANVLT
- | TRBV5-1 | ASAYVGTNYEQY
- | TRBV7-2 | ASSSTSRSYEQY
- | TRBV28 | ASSSLTSGRASINEQF
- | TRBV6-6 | ASSYGAGAKQY
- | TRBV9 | ASSLQGLGGELF
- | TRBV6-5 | ASRTSSGNTIY
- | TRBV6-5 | ASSYSRGGRNTEAF
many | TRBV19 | ASSIMEGSGEQY
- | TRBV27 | ASSRQGMSQY
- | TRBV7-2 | ASSLRGLGQETQY
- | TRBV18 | ASSPTPLLRAGTQETQY
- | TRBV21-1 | ASSLFGYT
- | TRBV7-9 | ASSPPGTPGTQY
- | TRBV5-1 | ASSWGQSFNYGYT
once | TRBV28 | ASSLRAATNGYT
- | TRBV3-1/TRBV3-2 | ASSRGQGTEAF
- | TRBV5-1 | ASSLLPTGGETQY
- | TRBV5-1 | ASSSSGAFGANVLT
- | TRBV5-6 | ASSLISGGETEAF
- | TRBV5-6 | ASSLMSFWRVMNTEAF
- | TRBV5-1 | ASSVTTAMNTEAF
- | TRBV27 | ASSLWGSPSSYNEQF
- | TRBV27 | ASSRRQAYEQY
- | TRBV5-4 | ASSGGVGQGYT
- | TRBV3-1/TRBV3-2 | ASSRGSGGVNNEQF
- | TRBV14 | ASSPLGGGATYGYT
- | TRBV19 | ASSISGRYEQY